These 7 T cell receptor beta chains were sequenced from one sample in a study of T cell repertoires in cytomegalovirus infection. Antigens of these TCRs are unknown. TCRdb itself ran the reads through MiXCR, one entry per CDR3 protein. The sample carries roughly 51,000 distinct CDR3 sequences, roughly 20% recorded once. The starting material was CD8+ T cells from cultured PBMCs, obtained from culture after CMV antigen stimulation. The receptors here all came from a human donor in good health (CMV status not recorded). Some clones in this sample may be carry-over from other donors' samples.

The rearrangement links TRBV7-9 to TRBJ2-1; D not resolved. Trimming stripped 3 bases from V and 9 bases from J, with 15 bases between. CDR1 and CDR2 from the germline V gene are SEHNR and FQNEAQ (reference sequence). This CDR3 contains 14 residues. CDR3 in DNA: TGTGCCAGCAGCTTGTCTTTGGGTTTCACTGAGCAGTTCTTC. This sequence encodes CASSLSLGFTEQFF.

The chain carries TRBV6-8 and TRBJ1-2; D might be TRBD1 (6 bases). V was clipped by 2 bases and J by 7 bases, with 14 bases between them. The CDR3 sequence is 14 residues long. CDR1 is MNHGY and CDR2 is SAAAGT in the germline V gene. The CDR3 DNA follows: TGTGCCAGCAGTTACATCCGGGGGCACAGTGGCTACACCTTC. It codes for CASSYIRGHSGYTF.

Many counts were recorded for this clonotype. This rearrangement joins TRBV11-2 to TRBJ2-2; D is perhaps TRBD1 (5 bases). The CDR3 is 16 residues long. Per the germline V gene, CDR1 is SGHAT and CDR2 is FQNNGV. V lost 4 bases to trimming and J lost 0 bases, with 12 bases between them. The CDR3 here is CASSSFPRANTGELFF. For the CDR3, the DNA is TGTGCCAGCAGCTCATTTCCCAGGGCGAACACCGGGGAGCTGTTTTTT.

In its sample, this clonotype was seen a few times. The V gene is TRBV7-6, the J gene TRBJ1-1; D unresolved. Trimming took off 5 bases at V and 5 bases at J, with 12 bases between the two ends. Germline V CDR1 and CDR2: SGHVS, FNYEAQ. The CDR3 runs to 13 residues. The CDR3 sequence: CASSLRVKTEAFF. CDR3 nucleotide sequence: TGTGCCAGCAGCCTCCGGGTTAAAACTGAAGCTTTCTTT.

This rearrangement joins TRBV7-9 to TRBJ2-4, with TRBD1 matching 8 bases. The CDR3 covers 17 residues. Germline lookup yields CDR1 SEHNR and CDR2 FQNEAQ (reference sequence). V lost 7 bases, J lost 0 bases, and 11 bases stayed unmatched. The CDR3 protein is CASNLGRGPVAKNIQYF. DNA for the CDR3: TGTGCCAGCAACCTCGGCAGGGGGCCCGTAGCCAAAAACATTCAGTACTTC.

This clonotype has at least ten counts. The chain employs TRBV7-2 and TRBJ2-7, with 8 bases that match TRBD1. The V segment lost 5 bases and the J segment 4 bases; nucleotides outside the gene matches: 7. The CDR3 runs 14 residues. Germline CDR1 is SGHTA and CDR2 is FQGNSA. Written as DNA, the CDR3 is TGTGCCAGCAGCCTCTGGACAGGGCCTTACGAGCAGTACTTC. Translation: CASSLWTGPYEQYF.

The J gene is TRBJ2-1, the V gene TRBV5-4, with a tentative D call TRBD2 (5 bases). V dropped 1 base and J dropped 7 bases, with 27 bases sitting between them. The CDR3 runs 19 residues. CDR1 and CDR2 (germline): SGHNT, YYREEE (reference sequence). This CDR3 reads CASSLYPSLNAGSLNEQFF. The CDR3 nucleotides are TGTGCCAGCAGCTTGTACCCTAGCCTCAACGCCGGATCGCTTAATGAGCAGTTCTTC.